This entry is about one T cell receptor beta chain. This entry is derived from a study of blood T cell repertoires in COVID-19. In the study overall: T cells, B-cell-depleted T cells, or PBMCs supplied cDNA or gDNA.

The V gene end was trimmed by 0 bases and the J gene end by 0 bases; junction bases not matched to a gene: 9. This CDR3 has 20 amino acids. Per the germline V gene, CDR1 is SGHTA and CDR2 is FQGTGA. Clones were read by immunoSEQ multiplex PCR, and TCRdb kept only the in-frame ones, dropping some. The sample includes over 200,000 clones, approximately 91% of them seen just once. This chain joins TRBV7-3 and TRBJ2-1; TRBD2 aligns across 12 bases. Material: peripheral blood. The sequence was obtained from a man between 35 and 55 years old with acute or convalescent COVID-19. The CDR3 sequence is CASSLTVVRTSGNSYNEQFF. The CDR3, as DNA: TGTGCCAGCAGCTTAACAGTAGTTAGGACTAGCGGGAACTCCTACAATGAGCAGTTCTTC.